One and the same sample provided the 5 T cell receptor beta chains below, sequenced in a study of shared clonotypes between healthy human individuals. Method: immunoSEQ multiplex PCR; TCRdb's copy keeps in-frame clones and lacks some. The sample holds about 1 million clones, approximately 72% seen once. The material sequenced was memory CD4+ T cells sorted from blood. This sample's subset: CD45RA-negative fraction. These receptors came from a man younger than 30 in good health.

Only a few counts were recorded for this clone. The chain links TRBV19 to TRBJ1-1, with D perhaps TRBD1 (6 bases). The CDR3 is 13 residues long. The V end was cut by 6 bases, the J end by 0 bases, with 8 bases between. CDR1 is LNHDA and CDR2 is SQIVND in the germline V gene (reference sequence). The CDR3 DNA is TGTGCCAGTAGGGACAGTATGAACACTGAAGCTTTCTTT. Translated: CASRDSMNTEAFF.

The rearrangement links TRBV28 to TRBJ1-1; unclear D gene. The CDR3 length is 14 residues. Trimming shortened V by 5 bases and J by 3 bases, and 13 bases separated the two germline ends. The germline CDR1 and CDR2 sequences are MDHEN and SYDVKM. The chain's CDR3 is CASSPSLVYTEAFF. CDR3 sequence (DNA): TGTGCCAGCAGTCCCTCACTAGTCTACACTGAAGCTTTCTTT.

This chain joins TRBV18 and TRBJ2-7, with D perhaps being TRBD1 or TRBD2 (5 bases each). Germline-derived CDR1 and CDR2 are KGHSH and LQKENI. CDR3 length: 13 residues. Trimming pared 4 bases from V and 6 bases from J, leaving 13 bases between. Here the CDR3 reads CASSQNKGTEQYF. The CDR3 bases are TGTGCCAGCTCACAAAACAAGGGGACCGAGCAGTACTTC.

The chain joins TRBV28 to TRBJ1-5; unclear D gene. CDR1 is MDHEN, CDR2 SYDVKM, per germline. Deletions cut 4 bases from V and 0 bases from J, with 13 bases between. This CDR3 spans 16 amino acids. The CDR3: CASSSPGLSSNQPQHF. The CDR3, as DNA: TGTGCCAGCAGTTCCCCGGGCCTTAGTAGCAATCAGCCCCAGCATTTT.

As to this clone: The same CDR3 also results from other DNA sequences found in this sample. This chain uses TRBV6-5 with TRBJ1-6, with D unclear. Germline V gives CDR1 MNHEY, CDR2 SVGAGI. This CDR3 is 13 amino acids long. Deletions cut 0 bases from V and 3 bases from J, with 0 bases between. CDR3 region: CASSYSYNSPLHF. DNA of the CDR3: TGTGCCAGCAGTTACTCCTATAATTCACCCCTCCACTTT.